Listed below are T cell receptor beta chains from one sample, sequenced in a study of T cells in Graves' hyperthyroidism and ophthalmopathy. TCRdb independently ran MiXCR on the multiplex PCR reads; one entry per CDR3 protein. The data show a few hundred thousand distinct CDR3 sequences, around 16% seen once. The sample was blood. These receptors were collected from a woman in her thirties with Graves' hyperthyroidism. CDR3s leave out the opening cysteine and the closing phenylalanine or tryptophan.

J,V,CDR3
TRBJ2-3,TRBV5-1,ASSPGLAENTDTQY
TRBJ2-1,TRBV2,ASAQVPLF
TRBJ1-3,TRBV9,ASSVEWSSGNTIY
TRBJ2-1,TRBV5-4,ASSPRWIAGEGDEQF
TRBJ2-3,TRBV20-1,TAGGAGVTDTQY
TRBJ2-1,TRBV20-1,SASLAGGYNEQF
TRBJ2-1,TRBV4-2,ASSQGDSRPNDEQF
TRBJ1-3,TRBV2,ASRGQGVGNTIY
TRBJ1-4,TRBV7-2,ASTITGNNEKLF
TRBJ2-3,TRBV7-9,ASTPGSDTQY
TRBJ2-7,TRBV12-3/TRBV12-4,ASSLTPPDYEQY
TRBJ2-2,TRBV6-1,ASTGGWTGNTGELF
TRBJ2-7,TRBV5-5,ASSEGLAGLAYEQY
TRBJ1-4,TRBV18,ASSLRQGAEKLF
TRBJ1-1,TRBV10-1,ASSDGTAKAF
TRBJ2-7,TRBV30,AWSLGPPPYEQY
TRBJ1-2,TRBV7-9,ASSLYVGTPNYGYT
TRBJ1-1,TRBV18,ASSEAMNTEAF
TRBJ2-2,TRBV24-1,ATSGPHGNTGELF
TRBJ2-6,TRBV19,ASSIPGRYSGANVLT
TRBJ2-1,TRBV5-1,ASSFLGQSYNEQF
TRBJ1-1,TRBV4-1,ASSQPERYTEAF
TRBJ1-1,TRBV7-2,ASSSNRGGHGNTEAF
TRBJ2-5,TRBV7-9,ASSFPTSGEETQY
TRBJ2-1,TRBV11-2,ASSFPGQGGEQF
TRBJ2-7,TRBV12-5,ASGVRRLPYEQY
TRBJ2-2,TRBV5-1,ASSLEPSEGGELF
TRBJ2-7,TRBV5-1,ASSLGDRTTYEQY
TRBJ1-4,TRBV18,ASSPPWGTGQDEKLF
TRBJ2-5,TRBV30,AWSLGRGIKETQY
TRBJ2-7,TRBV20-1,SPRGPAMEQY
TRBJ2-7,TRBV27,AAYSSGFSYEQY
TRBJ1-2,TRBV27,ASSFEGRGTYGYT
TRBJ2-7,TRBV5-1,ASSNRATGSYEQY
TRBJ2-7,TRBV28,ASSFLGPYEQY
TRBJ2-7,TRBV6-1,ASRKKREGSSYEQY
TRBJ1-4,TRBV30,AWSPTGQSNEKLF
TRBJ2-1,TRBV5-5,ASSVTRTGVDEQF
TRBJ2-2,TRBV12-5,ASAKGLNTGELF
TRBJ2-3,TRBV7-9,ASSTGRSSTDTQY
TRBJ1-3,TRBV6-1,ASRSDRSSGNTIY
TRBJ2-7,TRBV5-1,ASSFALAGGGEQY
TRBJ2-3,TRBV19,ASTIGTGSTDTQY
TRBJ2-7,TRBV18,ASSPQNTGNYEQY
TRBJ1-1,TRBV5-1,VSFKDRGHTEAF
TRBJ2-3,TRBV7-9,ASSPPSVGTTDTQY
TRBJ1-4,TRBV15,ATSREWGQRRELF
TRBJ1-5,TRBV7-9,ASSLAGRTGLNQPQH
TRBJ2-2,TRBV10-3,AISGVAGELF
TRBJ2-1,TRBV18,AGGGGNEQF
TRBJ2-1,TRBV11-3,ASSFASGEQF